Below, one T cell receptor beta chain is given with its context. What it binds is not known. This sample is drawn from a study of blood T cells in healthy people across ages. A second 7 to 11 cycle PCR used barcoded and J-beta primers. TCRdb re-derived calls from the 5' RACE reads in MiXCR, one entry per CDR3 protein. This table holds around 600,000 distinct CDR3 sequences, roughly 43% found once. Study-wide findings and caveats: The fall in TCR beta diversity per million T cells was roughly linear with age.

Germline lookup yields CDR1 DFQATT and CDR2 SNEGSKA (reference sequence). Deletions cut 5 bases from V and 3 bases from J, with 11 bases between. The CDR3 contains 12 residues. The sequenced sample consisted of blood. The chain recombines TRBV20-1 with TRBJ2-7; the D call may be TRBD1 or TRBD2 (6 bases each). The receptor's source is a man older than 75 in good health. The CDR3 DNA reads as TGCAGTGCTGAGGGGGGTCACTACGAGCAGTACTTC. It codes for CSAEGGHYEQYF.